Listed here are 27 T cell receptor beta chains from one sample, sequenced in a study of response to subunit inactivated influenza vaccine (dated by TCRdb to the late 2010s). To prepare the library, RT-PCR was applied. Reads for this sample came from an Illumina HiSeq 2500. TCRdb reworked the public reads: Q25 trimming with fastp, MiXCR clone assembly, productive beta chains retained. Every distinct CDR3 protein forms one entry, paired with its most common genes and DNA. The sample table records hundreds of thousands of distinct CDR3 sequences; around 18% of these occur just once. Jointly, the top ten make up approximately 11% of the sample. Sequencing used PBMCs from blood, obtained more than 4 days after vaccination. The receptors originated from a man in his forties or fifties who received an inactivated influenza vaccine. Donor details come from another sample of the same person, matched by shared clones.

This clonotype showed up just a few times. This chain connects TRBV14 to TRBJ2-7; 7 positions agree with TRBD1. Per the germline V gene, CDR1 is SGHDN and CDR2 is FVKESK. With 4 bases clipped from V and 4 bases from J, the junction kept 10 bases outside the gene matches. The CDR3 sequence is 15 residues long. The CDR3 DNA reads TGTGCCAGCAGCCGGACAGGAGGTAGTGGATACGAGCAGTACTTC. It translates to CASSRTGGSGYEQYF.

This clonotype appeared a few times. V usage is TRBV2 and J usage is TRBJ2-7, with no clear D. Germline V CDR1 and CDR2: SNHLY, FYNNEI. The CDR3 has 12 amino acids. V dropped 6 bases and J dropped 5 bases, with 11 bases sitting between them. In nucleotides, the CDR3 is TGTGCCAGCAGGGACCAAGGCCACGAGCAGTACTTC. As protein: CASRDQGHEQYF.

The chain carries TRBV6-2 or TRBV6-3 and TRBJ2-1, with D uncertain. Germline V CDR1 and CDR2: MNHEY, SVGEGT. The V gene lost 4 bases and the J gene lost 2 bases, with 6 bases spanning the gap. This CDR3 has 13 amino acids. The CDR3, as DNA: TGTGCCAGCAGTTCCCTTGCCTACAATGAGCAGTTCTTC. Residues: CASSSLAYNEQFF.

This clonotype was seen only a few times. This chain joins TRBV11-2 and TRBJ2-1; 13 bases are a match to TRBD2. Germline CDR1 is SGHAT and CDR2 is FQNNGV. The CDR3 is 15 residues long. V gave up 6 bases and J gave up 7 bases; unmatched junction bases: 6. CDR3 in DNA: TGTGCCAGCAGTTGGACTAGCGGGAGAGGTAATGAGCAGTTCTTC. Translated: CASSWTSGRGNEQFF.

This clonotype has more than one count but fewer than ten. The chain is built from TRBV30 and TRBJ2-3; the D gene is possibly TRBD1 (5 bases). Germline lookup yields CDR1 GTSNPN and CDR2 SVGIG (reference sequence). CDR3 length equals 13 residues. Trimming shortened V by 2 bases and J by 4 bases, and 10 bases separated the two germline ends. The CDR3 nucleotides read TGTGCCTGGAGTCAGTGGGGCTCAGATACGCAGTATTTT. Protein: CAWSQWGSDTQYF.

This clonotype was observed a few times. This chain connects TRBV7-2 to TRBJ2-7, with 7 bases lining up with TRBD1. This CDR3 has 15 residues. Trimming at V came to 2 bases and at J to 3 bases, leaving 7 bases not matched to a gene. Germline V gene sequence: CDR1 SGHTA, CDR2 FQGNSA. CDR3 residues: CASSLSRAGGYEQYF. CDR3 DNA: TGTGCCAGCAGCTTAAGTAGGGCAGGGGGCTACGAGCAGTACTTC.

This sequence joins TRBV7-2 and TRBJ2-7; TRBD2 is a possible D gene (5 bases). This CDR3 is built from 15 residues. V was clipped by 5 bases and J by 0 bases, with 14 bases between them. The germline gives CDR1 SGHTA, CDR2 FQGNSA. The CDR3 protein is CASSLSTGSSYEQYF. The CDR3 DNA sequence: TGTGCCAGCAGCCTCAGCACGGGGAGCTCCTACGAGCAGTACTTC.

The table lists this clonotype with a few counts. The genes are TRBV7-9 and TRBJ2-7; 11 bases are shared with TRBD2. The V and J ends lost 2 bases and 0 bases, in that order; junction bases with no gene match: 6. CDR3 size: 17 residues. The germline gives CDR1 SEHNR, CDR2 FQNEAQ (reference sequence). CDR3 in DNA: TGTGCCAGCAGCTTAATCGAGGGACTAGCGGACTCCTACGAGCAGTACTTC. Amino acid sequence: CASSLIEGLADSYEQYF.

This clonotype was counted only a few times. The chain couples TRBV7-2 to TRBJ1-2; D gene ambiguous. This CDR3 contains 11 residues. Germline CDR1 and CDR2: SGHTA and FQGNSA. Trimming took off 6 bases at V and 4 bases at J, with 6 bases between the two ends. This CDR3 reads CASSWIYGYTF. CDR3 bases: TGTGCCAGCAGTTGGATCTATGGCTACACCTTC.

The J gene is TRBJ1-6, the V gene TRBV29-1; 9 positions agree with TRBD1. Germline V gives CDR1 SQVTM, CDR2 ANQGSEA. The CDR3 is 14 residues long. Trimming took 7 bases from V and 6 from J; bases not matched to a gene: 7. CDR3 amino acids: CSARTGDPNSPLHF. The CDR3, as DNA: TGCAGCGCAAGGACAGGGGACCCTAATTCACCCCTCCACTTT.

This clonotype has a count of ten or more. CDR3 loop: CSASKQNTEAFF. The CDR3 DNA reads TGCAGTGCTAGTAAACAGAACACTGAAGCTTTCTTT. The chain links TRBV20-1 to TRBJ1-1; D remains unclear. Germline values: CDR1 DFQATT, CDR2 SNEGSKA (reference sequence). Trimming cost V 3 bases and J 1 base, with 6 bases left between them. CDR3 length equals 12 residues.

Many counts were recorded for this clonotype. The CDR3 sequence is CSANRDFSHEQFF. The CDR3 region has the DNA TGCAGTGCTAACCGGGACTTCTCACATGAGCAGTTCTTC. The chain is built from TRBV20-1 and TRBJ2-1, with D perhaps matching TRBD2 (6 bases). In germline, CDR1 is DFQATT, CDR2 SNEGSKA (reference sequence). The V end was cut by 4 bases, the J end by 8 bases, with 15 bases between. The CDR3 is made up of 13 amino acids.

V is TRBV6-1 and J is TRBJ1-2; a weak D match, TRBD1 (6 bases). The length of the CDR3 is 15 residues. CDR1 MNHNS and CDR2 SASEGT come from the germline V gene. Trimming took off 7 bases at V and 3 bases at J, with 18 bases between the two ends. CDR3 DNA: TGTGCCAGCACCCCTGGTAGTCAGGGGCACTATGGCTACACCTTC. Translation: CASTPGSQGHYGYTF.

This clonotype was seen more than once but under ten times. The chain employs TRBV7-2 and TRBJ2-1; 11 bases fit TRBD2. Germline CDR1 SGHTA, CDR2 FQGNSA. J was trimmed by 0 bases and V by 6 bases; bases with no gene match: 4. The CDR3 covers 16 residues. CDR3 DNA: TGTGCCAGCAGGTCGACTAGCGGGATCTCCTACAATGAGCAGTTCTTC. Translating it yields CASRSTSGISYNEQFF.

This clonotype was observed many times. The chain is built from TRBV12-3 or TRBV12-4 and TRBJ2-7; TRBD2 aligns across 7 bases. V shed 5 bases and J 6 bases; nucleotides not matched to a gene: 13. This CDR3 contains 15 residues. The CDR3 is CASSPTSAQISEQYF. The CDR3 nucleotides read TGTGCCAGCAGTCCAACTAGCGCCCAAATCTCCGAGCAGTACTTC.

This clonotype came up a few times. The gene calls are TRBV7-6 and TRBJ2-1; 7 bases are a match to TRBD1. The V and J ends lost 4 bases and 9 bases, in that order; junction bases with no gene match: 9. Germline V gene lookup returns CDR1 SGHVS and CDR2 FNYEAQ. The CDR3 totals 14 residues. CDR3 sequence (DNA): TGTGCCAGCAGCTCACACAGGGGAAAGGGTGAGCAGTTCTTC. Translated, it gives CASSSHRGKGEQFF.

This clonotype was seen only a few times. The chain is built from TRBV7-9 and TRBJ1-2; 10 nucleotides align to TRBD1. Germline CDR1 reads SEHNR; CDR2 reads FQNEAQ (reference sequence). V shed 5 bases, J shed 5 bases, and the junction held 5 bases outside the gene matches. The CDR3 runs 14 residues. This CDR3 reads CASSIGQGEYGYTF. CDR3 DNA sequence: TGTGCCAGCAGCATCGGACAGGGGGAGTATGGCTACACCTTC.

V and J are TRBV20-1 and TRBJ2-3; 7 positions agree with TRBD1. Germline assignment: CDR1 DFQATT and CDR2 SNEGSKA (reference sequence). With V trimmed by 7 bases and J by 8 bases, 21 bases remained unmatched. The CDR3 contains 16 residues. Here the CDR3 DNA reads TGCAGTGTTTATCCTGAGACAGGGAAAGACGGAGGTACGCAGTATTTT. It codes for CSVYPETGKDGGTQYF.

The chain couples TRBV4-1 to TRBJ2-3; D gene uncertain. Trimming took off 3 bases at V and 4 bases at J, with 14 bases between the two ends. CDR3 length equals 15 residues. Per the germline V gene, CDR1 is MGHRA and CDR2 is YSYEKL. CDR3 amino acids: CASSHPPPPPDTQYF. CDR3 DNA sequence: TGCGCCAGCAGCCATCCCCCGCCCCCCCCAGATACGCAGTATTTT.

This clonotype was detected only a few times. This rearrangement joins TRBV27 to TRBJ1-3; the D is unclear. V was pared by 6 bases and J by 0 bases, with 12 bases between. This CDR3 is 15 amino acids long. Germline CDR1 is MNHEY and CDR2 is SMNVEV (reference sequence). CDR3 nucleotide sequence: TGTGCCAGCAGACTAACTTCAAGCTCTGGAAACACCATATATTTT. Protein product: CASRLTSSSGNTIYF.

This clonotype was seen only a few times. The genes are TRBV12-3 or TRBV12-4 and TRBJ1-2; D gene ambiguous. Deletions cut 2 bases from V and 5 bases from J, with 6 bases between. The length of the CDR3 is 12 residues. The CDR3 DNA reads as TGTGCCAGCAGTTTATGGGCTTATGGCTACACCTTC. Its protein is CASSLWAYGYTF.

The V and J genes are TRBV5-1 and TRBJ2-7; D remains ambiguous. The CDR3 loop spans 13 amino acids. V was clipped by 2 bases and J by 2 bases, with 8 bases between them. Germline values: CDR1 SGHRS, CDR2 YFSETQ. The CDR3 region is CASSLQRTYEQYF. The CDR3 coding sequence is TGCGCCAGCAGCTTACAGAGAACCTACGAGCAGTACTTC.

The chain has TRBV11-2 and TRBJ2-3; D is undetermined. CDR3 length: 15 residues. Germline V gene sequence: CDR1 SGHAT, CDR2 FQNNGV. Trimming shortened V by 7 bases and J by 3 bases, and 17 bases separated the two germline ends. For the CDR3, the DNA is TGTGCCAGCATCTCCGGGCCCTTTAGAACAGATACGCAGTATTTT. It is translated as CASISGPFRTDTQYF.

This clonotype was detected a few times. J is TRBJ2-7 and V is TRBV20-1; 7 bases line up with TRBD2. The CDR3 totals 14 residues. V lost 0 bases, J lost 0 bases, and 2 bases stayed unmatched. CDR1 DFQATT and CDR2 SNEGSKA come from the germline V gene (reference sequence). CDR3 amino acids: CSARDGGGSYEQYF. The CDR3, as DNA: TGCAGTGCTAGAGATGGCGGGGGCTCCTACGAGCAGTACTTC.

This clonotype was detected many times. This chain connects TRBV12-3 or TRBV12-4 to TRBJ1-2; 8 nucleotides match TRBD1. V lost 2 bases to trimming and J lost 7 bases; unmatched junction nucleotides: 12. This CDR3 contains 16 residues. This CDR3 reads CASSLWPGGDSLGYTF. The DNA for the CDR3 is TGTGCCAGCAGTTTATGGCCAGGGGGCGATAGCCTTGGCTACACCTTC.

This clonotype turned up a few times. The gene calls are TRBV30 and TRBJ2-1, with D perhaps TRBD1 or TRBD2 (5 bases each). The CDR3 covers 18 residues. Germline V gives CDR1 GTSNPN, CDR2 SVGIG (reference sequence). V lost 3 bases and J lost 1, with 22 bases in between. CDR3: CAWRYPGRRVGSYNEQFF. In nucleotides, the CDR3 is TGTGCCTGGAGGTATCCGGGGCGTCGAGTGGGTTCCTACAATGAGCAGTTCTTC.

This clonotype has at least ten counts. This rearrangement joins TRBV6-1 to TRBJ2-1; 8 bases are shared with TRBD2. Germline V gene sequence: CDR1 MNHNS, CDR2 SASEGT. The length of the CDR3 is 15 residues. The V gene end was trimmed by 6 bases and the J gene end by 7 bases; junction bases not matched to a gene: 11. CDR3 DNA: TGTGCCAGCAGCCTGGGGGGACTAGAGAAAAATGAGCAGTTCTTC. Translated: CASSLGGLEKNEQFF.